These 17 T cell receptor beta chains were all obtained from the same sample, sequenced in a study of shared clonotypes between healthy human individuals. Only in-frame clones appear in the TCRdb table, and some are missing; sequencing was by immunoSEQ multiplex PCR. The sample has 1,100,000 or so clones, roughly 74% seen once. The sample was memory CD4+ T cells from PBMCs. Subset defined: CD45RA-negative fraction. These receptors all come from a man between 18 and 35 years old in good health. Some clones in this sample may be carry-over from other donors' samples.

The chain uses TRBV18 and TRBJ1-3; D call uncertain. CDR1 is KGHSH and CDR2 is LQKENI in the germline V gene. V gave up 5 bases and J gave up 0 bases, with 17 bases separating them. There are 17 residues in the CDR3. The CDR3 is CASSTFTAVVSGNTIYF. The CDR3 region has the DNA TGTGCCAGCTCAACCTTTACCGCGGTCGTCTCTGGAAACACCATATATTTT.

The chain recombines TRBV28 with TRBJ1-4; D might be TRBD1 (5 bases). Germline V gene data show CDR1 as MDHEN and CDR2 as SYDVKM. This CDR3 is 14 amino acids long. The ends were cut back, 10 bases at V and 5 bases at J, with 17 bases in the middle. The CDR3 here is CATLYRDGNEKLFF. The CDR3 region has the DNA TGTGCCACCTTATACCGGGACGGAAATGAAAAACTGTTTTTT.

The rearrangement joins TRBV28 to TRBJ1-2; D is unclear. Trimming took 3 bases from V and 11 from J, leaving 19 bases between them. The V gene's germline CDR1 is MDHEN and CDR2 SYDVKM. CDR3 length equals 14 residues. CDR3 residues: CASSLVFRSIGYTF. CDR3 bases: TGTGCCAGCAGTTTGGTCTTCAGATCTATAGGGTACACCTTC.

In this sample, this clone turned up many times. This chain's CDR3 is CASSLGGIKDTQYF. In nucleotides, the CDR3 is TGTGCCAGCAGCTTGGGAGGGATTAAGGATACGCAGTATTTT. This chain joins TRBV5-5 and TRBJ2-3, with a possible D match to TRBD2 (5 bases). This CDR3 is built from 14 residues. Looked up from germline, CDR1 is SGHKS and CDR2 is YYEKEE (reference sequence). Trimming pared 0 bases from V and 6 bases from J, leaving 11 bases between.

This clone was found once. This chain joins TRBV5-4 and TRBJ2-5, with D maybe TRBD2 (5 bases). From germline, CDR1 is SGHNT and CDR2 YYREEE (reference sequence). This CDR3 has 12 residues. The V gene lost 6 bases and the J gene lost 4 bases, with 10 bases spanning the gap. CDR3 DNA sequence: TGTGCCAGCAACGTCGCGGGAGAGACCCAGTACTTC. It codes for CASNVAGETQYF.

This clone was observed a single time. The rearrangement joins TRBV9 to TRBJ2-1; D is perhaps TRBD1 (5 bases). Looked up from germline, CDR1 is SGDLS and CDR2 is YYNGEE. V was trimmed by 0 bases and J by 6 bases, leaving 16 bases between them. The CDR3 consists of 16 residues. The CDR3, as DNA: TGTGCCAGCAGCGTAGGGCGCCTAGTAAGGGGCAATGAGCAGTTCTTC. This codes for CASSVGRLVRGNEQFF.

The CDR3 is CASSRGGGRETQYF. CDR3 nucleotides: TGTGCCAGCAGTCGGGGTGGGGGGAGAGAGACCCAGTACTTC. The chain carries TRBV6-5 and TRBJ2-5; D perhaps matches TRBD2 (6 bases). Trimming pared 5 bases from V and 4 bases from J, leaving 14 bases between. Germline lookup yields CDR1 MNHEY and CDR2 SVGAGI. This CDR3 region has 14 residues.

CDR3 bases: TGTGCCAGCAGACCCTCCGGGACAGGGGGCTACGAGCAGTACTTC. Its protein is CASRPSGTGGYEQYF. The chain joins TRBV11-2 to TRBJ2-7; 11 positions match TRBD1. The J segment lost 3 bases and the V segment lost 6 bases, leaving 7 bases of the junction unmatched. The germline CDR1 and CDR2 sequences are SGHAT and FQNNGV. The CDR3 consists of 15 residues.

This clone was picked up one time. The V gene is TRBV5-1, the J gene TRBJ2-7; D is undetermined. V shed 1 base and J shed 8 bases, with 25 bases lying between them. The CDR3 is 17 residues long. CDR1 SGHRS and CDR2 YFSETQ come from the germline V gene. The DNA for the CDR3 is TGCGCCAGCAGCTTGTATCCCAATCCCCTTCAGGCAGAGAAGCAGTACTTC. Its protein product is CASSLYPNPLQAEKQYF.

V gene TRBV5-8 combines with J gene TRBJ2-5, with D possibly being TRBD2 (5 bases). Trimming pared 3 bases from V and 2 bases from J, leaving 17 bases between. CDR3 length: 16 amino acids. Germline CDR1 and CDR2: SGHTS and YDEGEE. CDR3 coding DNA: TGTGCCAGCAGCTCCCGGTTCGGGGAGACTCAAGAGACCCAGTACTTC. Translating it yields CASSSRFGETQETQYF. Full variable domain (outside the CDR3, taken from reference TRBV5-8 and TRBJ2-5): EAGVTQSPTHLIKTRGQQATLRCSPISGHTSVYWYQQALGLGLQFLLWYDEGEERNRGNFPPRFSGRQFPNYSSELNVNALELEDSALYLCASSSRFGETQETQYFGPGTRLLVL.

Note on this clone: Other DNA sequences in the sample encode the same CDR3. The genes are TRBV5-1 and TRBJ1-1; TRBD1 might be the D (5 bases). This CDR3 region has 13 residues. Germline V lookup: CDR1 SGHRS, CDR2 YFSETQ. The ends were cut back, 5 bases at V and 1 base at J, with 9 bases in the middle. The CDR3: CASSRGRNTEAFF. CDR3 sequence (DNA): TGCGCCAGCAGTCGGGGGAGGAACACTGAAGCTTTCTTT.

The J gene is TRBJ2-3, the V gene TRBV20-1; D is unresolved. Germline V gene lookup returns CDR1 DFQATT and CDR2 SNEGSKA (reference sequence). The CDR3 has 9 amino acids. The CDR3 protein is CTSTDTQYF. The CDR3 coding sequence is TGCACGAGCACAGATACGCAGTATTTT.

The CDR3 spells CATSRLVLTGGRNTIYF. For the CDR3, the DNA is TGTGCCACCAGCAGATTGGTCCTTACAGGGGGCCGAAACACCATATATTTT. The chain recombines TRBV15 with TRBJ1-3, with 9 bases fitting TRBD1. Germline assignment: CDR1 LNHNV and CDR2 YYDKDF (reference sequence). There are 17 residues in the CDR3. V lost 2 bases to trimming and J lost 5 bases; unmatched junction nucleotides: 10.

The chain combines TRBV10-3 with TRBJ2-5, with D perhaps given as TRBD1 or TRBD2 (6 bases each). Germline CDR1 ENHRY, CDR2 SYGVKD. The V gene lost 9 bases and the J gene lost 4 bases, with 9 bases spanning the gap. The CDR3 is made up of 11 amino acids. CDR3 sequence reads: CAMGGGETQYF. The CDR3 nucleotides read TGTGCCATGGGGGGCGGAGAGACCCAGTACTTC.

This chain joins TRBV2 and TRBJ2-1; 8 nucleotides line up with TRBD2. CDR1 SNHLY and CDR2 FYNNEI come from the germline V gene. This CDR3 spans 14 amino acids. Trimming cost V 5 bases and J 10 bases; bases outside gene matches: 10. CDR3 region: CASSLGLANTEQFF. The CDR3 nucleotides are TGTGCCAGCAGTCTTGGACTAGCCAACACCGAGCAGTTCTTC. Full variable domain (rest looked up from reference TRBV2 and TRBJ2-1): EPEVTQTPSHQVTQMGQEVILRCVPISNHLYFYWYRQILGQKVEFLVSFYNNEISEKSEIFDDQFSVERPDGSNFTLKIRSTKLEDSAMYFCASSLGLANTEQFFGPGTRLTVL.

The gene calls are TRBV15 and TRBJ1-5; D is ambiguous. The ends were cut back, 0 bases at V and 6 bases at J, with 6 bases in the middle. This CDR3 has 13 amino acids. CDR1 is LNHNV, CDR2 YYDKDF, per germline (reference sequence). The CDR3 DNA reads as TGTGCCACCAGCAGAGATCTTCCTCAGCCCCAGCATTTT. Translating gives CATSRDLPQPQHF.

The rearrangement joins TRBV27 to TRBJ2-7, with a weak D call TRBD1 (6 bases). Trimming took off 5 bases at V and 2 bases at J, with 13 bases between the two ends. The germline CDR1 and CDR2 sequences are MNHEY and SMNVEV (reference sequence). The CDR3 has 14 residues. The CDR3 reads CASSRTGHPYEQYF. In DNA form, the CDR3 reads TGTGCCAGCAGTCGCACGGGACACCCCTACGAGCAGTACTTC.